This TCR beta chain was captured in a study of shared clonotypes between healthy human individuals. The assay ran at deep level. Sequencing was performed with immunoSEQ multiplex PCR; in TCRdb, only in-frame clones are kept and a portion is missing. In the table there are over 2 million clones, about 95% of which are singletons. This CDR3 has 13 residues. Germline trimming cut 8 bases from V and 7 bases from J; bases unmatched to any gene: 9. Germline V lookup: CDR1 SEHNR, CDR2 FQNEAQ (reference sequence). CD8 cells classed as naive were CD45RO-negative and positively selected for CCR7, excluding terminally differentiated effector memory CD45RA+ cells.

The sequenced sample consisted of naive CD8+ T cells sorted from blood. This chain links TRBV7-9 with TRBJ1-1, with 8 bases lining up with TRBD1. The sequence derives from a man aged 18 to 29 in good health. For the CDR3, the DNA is TGTGCCAGCTTCCAGGGGGCCCCTGATGAAGCTTTCTTT. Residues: CASFQGAPDEAFF.